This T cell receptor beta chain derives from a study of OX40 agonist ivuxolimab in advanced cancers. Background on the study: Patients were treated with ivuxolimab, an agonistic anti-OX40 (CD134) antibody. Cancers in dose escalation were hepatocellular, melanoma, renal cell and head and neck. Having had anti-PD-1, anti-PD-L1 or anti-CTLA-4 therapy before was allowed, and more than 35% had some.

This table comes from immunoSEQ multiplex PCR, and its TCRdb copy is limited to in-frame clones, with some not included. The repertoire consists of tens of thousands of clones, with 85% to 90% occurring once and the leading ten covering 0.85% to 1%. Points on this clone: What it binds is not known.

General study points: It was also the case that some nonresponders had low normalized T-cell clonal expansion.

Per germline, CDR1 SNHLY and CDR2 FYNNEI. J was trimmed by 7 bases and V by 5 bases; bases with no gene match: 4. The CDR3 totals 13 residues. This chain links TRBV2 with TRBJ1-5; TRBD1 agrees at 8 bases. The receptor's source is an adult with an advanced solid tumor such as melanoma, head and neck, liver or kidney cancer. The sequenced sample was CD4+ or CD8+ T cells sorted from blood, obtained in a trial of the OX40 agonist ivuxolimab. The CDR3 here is CASSSDRAQPQHF. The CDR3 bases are TGTGCCAGCAGTTCGGACAGGGCGCAGCCCCAGCATTTT.